These 4 T cell receptor beta chains were all obtained from the same sample, sequenced in a study of cytomegalovirus exposure and HLA in healthy donors. It was with 60 Vbeta and 13 Jbeta primers that the PCR ran. Produced via immunoSEQ multiplex PCR; TCRdb's table is partial and in-frame only. The sample has approximately 150,000 clones, 75% to 80% seen once; the top ten hold about 0.66%. The sequencing input was PBMCs. The source of these receptors is a male donor in good health and CMV-seronegative.

The rearrangement links TRBV19 to TRBJ1-5; TRBD1 is a possible D gene (6 bases). The CDR3 spans 15 residues. V shed 9 bases and J shed 1 base, with 16 bases lying between them. Germline assignment: CDR1 LNHDA and CDR2 SQIVND (reference sequence). CDR3 sequence reads: CASCPGVWSNQPQHF. CDR3 in DNA: TGTGCCAGCTGTCCAGGGGTCTGGAGCAATCAGCCCCAGCATTTT.

The chain has TRBV10-3 and TRBJ1-2; possible D gene TRBD1, 6 bases. Per germline, CDR1 ENHRY and CDR2 SYGVKD. The ends were cut back, 4 bases at V and 3 bases at J, with 6 bases in the middle. The CDR3 consists of 12 residues. The DNA for the CDR3 is TGTGCCATCAGTGGGACAGACTATGGCTACACCTTC. Its translation: CAISGTDYGYTF.

Notes on this clone: Compared with germline, one end of the junction differs, possibly owing to a read error. The chain has TRBV7-9 and TRBJ2-3, with a weak D call TRBD2 (5 bases). Germline V gene sequence: CDR1 SEHNR, CDR2 FQNEAQ (reference sequence). The CDR3 has 14 amino acids. The CDR3 DNA reads as TGTTCCAGCAGCTTAGGGCTAGCTGTGAATACGCAGTATTTT. This encodes CSSSLGLAVNTQYF.

The chain employs TRBV15 and TRBJ1-2, with 8 bases matching TRBD1. CDR3 length equals 17 residues. With 0 bases clipped from V and 4 bases from J, the junction kept 10 bases outside the gene matches. Germline-derived CDR1 and CDR2 are LNHNV and YYDKDF (reference sequence). The CDR3 reads CATSRDQAGTGSYGYTF. CDR3 nucleotides: TGTGCCACCAGCAGAGATCAGGCCGGGACAGGTAGCTATGGCTACACCTTC.